This T cell receptor (beta chain) comes out of a study of T cell responses to AZD1222 COVID-19 vaccine. Study-level findings and limits: White British people made up most donors, females outnumbered males, and clonal diversity was possibly underestimated. Unmutated regions of variants are reportedly targeted by nearly half of spike-specific TCRs. The study found Spike-specific TCR breadth and depth rose after two AZD1222 doses. The number of AZD1222 recipients seropositive at baseline was only five to seven.

Unmatched junction bases numbered 9, after V lost 1 base and J lost 6 bases. CDR3 length: 15 residues. Germline-derived CDR1 and CDR2 are SGHRS and YFSETQ. The table came from immunoSEQ multiplex PCR; TCRdb's copy has only in-frame clones and leaves some out. The table shows roughly 140,000 clones, with 93% occurring only once. A remark on this clone: As yet, its antigen is unknown.

The sequence came from an adult in good health. Source: peripheral blood, taken on day 0 of AZD1222 vaccination. The genes are TRBV5-1 and TRBJ1-2; 7 bases are a match to TRBD1. For the CDR3, the DNA is TGCGCCAGCAGCTTGAACAGGGGCGCCACGGATGGCTACACCTTC. It yields the protein CASSLNRGATDGYTF.